This T cell receptor (beta chain) was captured by sequencing in a study of OX40 agonist ivuxolimab in advanced cancers. For the study at large: Ivuxolimab, an agonist antibody against OX40 (CD134), was given to patients.

Concerning this clone itself: Antigen unknown.

V gave up 6 bases and J gave up 4 bases, with 9 bases separating them. In germline, CDR1 is DFQATT, CDR2 SNEGSKA (reference sequence). The CDR3 has 11 residues. Repertoires were generated with immunoSEQ multiplex PCR, while TCRdb's copy carries only in-frame clones and drops some. The sample lists under 50,000 clones; around 82% were seen once. A history of autoimmune disease or systemic immunosuppression excluded patients. Overall study results and limits: Low normalized T-cell clonal expansion was additionally recorded for some nonresponders.

V and J are TRBV20-1 and TRBJ1-1; no firm D call. The material sequenced was CD4+ or CD8+ T cells sorted from blood, taken in a trial of the OX40 agonist ivuxolimab. The clonotype comes from an adult with an advanced solid tumor such as melanoma, head and neck, liver or kidney cancer. The chain's CDR3 is CSAPQSTEAFF. In DNA, the CDR3 is TGCAGTGCACCACAGAGCACTGAAGCTTTCTTT.